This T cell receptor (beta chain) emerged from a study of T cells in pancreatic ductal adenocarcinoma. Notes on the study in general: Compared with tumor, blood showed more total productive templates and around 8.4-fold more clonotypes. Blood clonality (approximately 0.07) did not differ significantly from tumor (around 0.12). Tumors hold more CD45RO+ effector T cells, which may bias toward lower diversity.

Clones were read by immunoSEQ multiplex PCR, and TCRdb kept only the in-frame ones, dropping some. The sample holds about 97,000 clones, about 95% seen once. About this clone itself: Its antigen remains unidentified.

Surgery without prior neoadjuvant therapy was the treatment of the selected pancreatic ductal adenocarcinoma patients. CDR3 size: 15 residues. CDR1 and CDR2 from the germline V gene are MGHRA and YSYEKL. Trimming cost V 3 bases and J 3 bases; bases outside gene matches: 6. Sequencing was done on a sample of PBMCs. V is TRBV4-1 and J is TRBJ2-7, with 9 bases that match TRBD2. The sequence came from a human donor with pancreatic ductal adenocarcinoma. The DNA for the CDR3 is TGCGCCAGCAGCCAGAGAGCGGGAGGTGGCTACGAGCAGTACTTC. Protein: CASSQRAGGGYEQYF.